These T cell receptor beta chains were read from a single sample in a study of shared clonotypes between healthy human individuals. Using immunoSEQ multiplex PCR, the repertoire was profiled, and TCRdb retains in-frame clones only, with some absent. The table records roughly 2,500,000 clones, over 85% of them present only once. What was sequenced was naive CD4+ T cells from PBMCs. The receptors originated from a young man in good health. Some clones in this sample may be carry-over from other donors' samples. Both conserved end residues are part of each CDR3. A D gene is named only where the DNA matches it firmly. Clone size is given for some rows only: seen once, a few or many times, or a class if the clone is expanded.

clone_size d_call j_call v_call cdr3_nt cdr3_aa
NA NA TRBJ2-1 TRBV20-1 TGCAGTGCTAGAGCCTACAATGAGCAGTTCTTC CSARAYNEQFF
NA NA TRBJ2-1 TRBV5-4 TGTGCCAGCAGCTTGTCTAACGGGAGATACTACAATGAGCAGTTCTTC CASSLSNGRYYNEQFF
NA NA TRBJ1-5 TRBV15 TGTGCCACGACCAAAACTAGGGGGGGTGTAGGTTATCAGCCCCAGCATTTT CATTKTRGGVGYQPQHF
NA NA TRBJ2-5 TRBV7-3 TGTGCCAGTTCGGCGAGCGGGCAAGAGACCCAGTACTTC CASSASGQETQYF
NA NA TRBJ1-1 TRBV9 TGTGCCAGCAGCGTCCTCCCAGGGTCGGACACTGAAGCTTTCTTT CASSVLPGSDTEAFF
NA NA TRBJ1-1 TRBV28 TGTGCCAGCAGTTCACCAGGGAGGGGGACTGAAGCTTTCTTT CASSSPGRGTEAFF
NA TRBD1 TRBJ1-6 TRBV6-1 TGTGCCAGCAGCCCCAGGGACAGGGGGGATTCACCCCTCCACTTT CASSPRDRGDSPLHF
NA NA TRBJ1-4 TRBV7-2 TGTGCCAGCAGCTACAGGGTGACTAATGAAAAACTGTTTTTT CASSYRVTNEKLFF
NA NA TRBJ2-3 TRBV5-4 TGTGCCAGCAGCCAGGCGGGGGCCCACACAGATACGCAGTATTTT CASSQAGAHTDTQYF
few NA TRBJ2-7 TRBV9 TGTGCCAGCAGCTCAACTAGTGGAGGCTACGAGCAGTACTTC CASSSTSGGYEQYF
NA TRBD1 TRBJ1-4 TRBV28 TGTGCCAGCGGAGGGGGCGGTTATGAAAAACTGTTTTTT CASGGGGYEKLFF
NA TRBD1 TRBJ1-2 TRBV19 TGTGCCGCCGGACAGGGCAGAAATTTTAACTATGGCTACACCTTC CAAGQGRNFNYGYTF
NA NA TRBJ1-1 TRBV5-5 TGTGCCAGCAGCTTCTCGGGGAGGGGGAACACTGAAGCTTTCTTT CASSFSGRGNTEAFF
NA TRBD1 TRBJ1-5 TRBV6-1 TGTGCCAGCAGTGCAATGGGACAGGGGGGAAGCAATCAGCCCCAGCATTTT CASSAMGQGGSNQPQHF
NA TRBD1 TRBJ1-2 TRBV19 TGTGCCAGTAGTATGGGGACAGGGGAGGATGGCTACACCTTC CASSMGTGEDGYTF
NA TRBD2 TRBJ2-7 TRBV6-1 TGTGCCAGCAGAACGGGGCTAGCGGGAGGGTACGAGCAGTACTTC CASRTGLAGGYEQYF
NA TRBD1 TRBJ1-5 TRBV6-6 TGTGCCAGCAGCCCCTTCCTGGCAGGGGGCGGTCAGCCCCAGCATTTT CASSPFLAGGGQPQHF
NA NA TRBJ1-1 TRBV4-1 TGCGCCAGCAGCCAAGGTTTGGGGTCTCGGAACACTGAAGCTTTCTTT CASSQGLGSRNTEAFF
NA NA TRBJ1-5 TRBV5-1 TGCGCCAGCAGATCTACGCCAGGGGGCAATCAGCCCCAGCATTTT CASRSTPGGNQPQHF
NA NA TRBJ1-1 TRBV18 TGTGCCAGCTCGTCCCCCGGACACACAGACATGAACACTGAAGCTTTCTTT CASSSPGHTDMNTEAFF
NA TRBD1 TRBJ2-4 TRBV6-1 TGTGCCAGCAGTGAATTCGACAGGGCGTGGACCAAAAACATTCAGTACTTC CASSEFDRAWTKNIQYF
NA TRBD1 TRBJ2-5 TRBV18 TGTGCCAGCTCACCGCTTCCCCCAGTGACAGGGGCGGTGGAGACCCAGTACTTC CASSPLPPVTGAVETQYF
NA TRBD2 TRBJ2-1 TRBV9 TGTGCCAGCAGCAAAGCCCAGCGGGGACACAATGAGCAGTTCTTC CASSKAQRGHNEQFF
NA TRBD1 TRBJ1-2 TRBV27 TGTGCCAGCAGACAAAACAGGGGGCACGGCTACACCTTC CASRQNRGHGYTF
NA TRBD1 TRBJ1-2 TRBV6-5 TGTGCCAGCAGTAGAGGGACAGGACAGGGGAATGGCTACACCTTC CASSRGTGQGNGYTF
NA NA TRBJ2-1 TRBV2 TGTGCCAGCAGTGAGTGGCGCCCGAATGAGCAGTTCTTC CASSEWRPNEQFF
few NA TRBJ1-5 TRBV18 TGTGCCAGCTCACCAGACAGGTCAGGCAATCAGCCCCAGCATTTT CASSPDRSGNQPQHF
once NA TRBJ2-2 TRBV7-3 TGTGCCAGCAGCCCTAGGCCCGTAGGAACGACCGGGGAGCTGTTTTTT CASSPRPVGTTGELFF
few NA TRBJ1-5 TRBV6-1 TGTGCCAGCAGGGCTGGGACGGCGCCTCAGCCCCAGCATTTT CASRAGTAPQPQHF
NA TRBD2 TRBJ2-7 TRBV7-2 TGTGCCAGCAGCCTACGAGGGACTAGCGGGAGTGATTACGAGCAGTACTTC CASSLRGTSGSDYEQYF
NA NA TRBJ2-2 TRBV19 TGTGCCAGCCTAAGAGGGACGGCAACCGGGGAGCTGTTTTTT CASLRGTATGELFF
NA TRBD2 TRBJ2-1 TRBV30 TGTGCCTGGCAGCGGGATCTTGTGGATGAGCAGTTCTTC CAWQRDLVDEQFF
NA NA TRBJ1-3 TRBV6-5 TGTGCCAGCAGTTACAGACAGGGAAACACCATATATTTT CASSYRQGNTIYF
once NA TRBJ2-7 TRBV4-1 TGCGCCAGCAGCCGCCCCGGGACACCGAACAACGAGCAGTACTTC CASSRPGTPNNEQYF
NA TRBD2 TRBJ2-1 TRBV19 TGTGCCAGTAGTATCGGGGGGAGCCCCTCCTACAATGAGCAGTTCTTC CASSIGGSPSYNEQFF
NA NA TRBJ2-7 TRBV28 TGTGCCAGCAGGATTTCCGGACTCAACGAGCAGTACTTC CASRISGLNEQYF
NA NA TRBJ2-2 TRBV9 TGTGCCAGCAGCGTAGGCGCCGCTAACACCGGGGAGCTGTTTTTT CASSVGAANTGELFF
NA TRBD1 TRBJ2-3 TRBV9 TGTGCCAGCAGCCTAGGACAGGGAGGTGTTACGCAGTATTTT CASSLGQGGVTQYF
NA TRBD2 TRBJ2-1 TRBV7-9 TGTGCCAGCAGACCTAGCGGCAGCTCCTACAATGAGCAGTTCTTC CASRPSGSSYNEQFF
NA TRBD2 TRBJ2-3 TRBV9 TGTGCCAGCAGCCCGGCGGCTAGCGGGGCTAGCACAGATACGCAGTATTTT CASSPAASGASTDTQYF
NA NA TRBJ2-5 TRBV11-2 TGTGCCAGCAGCCCCGGACCCGAACCCCAGTACTTC CASSPGPEPQYF
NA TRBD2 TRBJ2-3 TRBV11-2 TGTGCCAGCAGCTCTAGGGGTGCGGGAGGGCCCGCAGATACGCAGTATTTT CASSSRGAGGPADTQYF
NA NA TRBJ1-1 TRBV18 TGTGCCAGCTCACCACAGGGACTCGACACTGAAGCTTTCTTT CASSPQGLDTEAFF
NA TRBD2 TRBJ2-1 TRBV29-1 TGCAGCGTTGTTAGTCTAGCGGTTCTTTTCAATGAGCAGTTCTTC CSVVSLAVLFNEQFF
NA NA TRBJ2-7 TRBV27 TGTGCCAGCGCCTCGTCGGCGTACTACGAGCAGTACTTC CASASSAYYEQYF
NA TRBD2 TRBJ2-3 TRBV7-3 TGTGCCAGCAGCTCCGGGGGGAGCACAGATACGCAGTATTTT CASSSGGSTDTQYF
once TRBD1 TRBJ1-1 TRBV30 TGTGCCTGGAGCGGACAGGGGGGCACTGAAGCTTTCTTT CAWSGQGGTEAFF
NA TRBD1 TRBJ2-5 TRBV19 TGTGCCAGTAGTATAAGGGACAGGGGGCAAGAGACCCAGTACTTC CASSIRDRGQETQYF
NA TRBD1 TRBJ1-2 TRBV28 TGTGCCAGCAGTTTAGCCCGGGACAGCTATGGCTACACCTTC CASSLARDSYGYTF
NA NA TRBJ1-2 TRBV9 TGTGCCAGCAGCCCCTCAGGGGCCAACTATGGCTACACCTTC CASSPSGANYGYTF
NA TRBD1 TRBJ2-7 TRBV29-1 TGCAGCGTCGTGGGACAGGGCTCCTACGAGCAGTACTTC CSVVGQGSYEQYF
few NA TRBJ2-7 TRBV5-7 TGTGCCAGCAGCTTGCTGTTAAGGGCCTACGAGCAGTACTTC CASSLLLRAYEQYF
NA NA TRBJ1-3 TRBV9 TGTGCCAGCAGGCAGTCACTCTCTGGAAACACCATATATTTT CASRQSLSGNTIYF
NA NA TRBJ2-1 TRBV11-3 TGTGCCAGCAGCACAAGCGGAAGGTACAATGAGCAGTTCTTC CASSTSGRYNEQFF